The 19 T cell receptor beta chains presented below share a single source sample, sequenced in a study of control samples from healthy donors and cancer patients. Data came from immunoSEQ multiplex PCR; TCRdb stores just in-frame clones and leaves some out. The sample lists around 55,000 clones, 95% to 96% occurring once. Sequences were obtained from blood. These receptors were obtained from a woman aged 18-29 years in good health.

This sequence joins TRBV12-1 and TRBJ1-2; the D segment call TRBD1 is taken from the table without a DNA check. TRBV12-1 is termed a pseudogene. The CDR3 is 13 residues long. This CDR3 reads CASSFEAGNGYTF. Here the CDR3 DNA reads TGTGCCAGCAGCTTTGAGGCAGGGAATGGCTACACCTTC.

The chain links TRBV30 to TRBJ1-1; 7 bases agree with TRBD1. Germline CDR1 GTSNPN, CDR2 SVGIG (reference sequence). CDR3 length equals 13 residues. Germline trimming cut 2 bases from V and 7 bases from J; bases unmatched to any gene: 7. Here the CDR3 DNA reads TGTGCCTGGAGTAGACAGGGTGGGGGTGAAGCTTTCTTT. This encodes CAWSRQGGGEAFF. The entire variable domain, with the rest obtained from reference TRBV30 and TRBJ1-1, is as follows: SQTIHQWPATLVQPVGSPLSLECTVEGTSNPNLYWYRQAAGRGLQLLFYSVGIGQISSEVPQNLSASRPQDRQFILSSKKLLLSDSGFYLCAWSRQGGGEAFFGQGTRLTVV.

The genes are TRBV5-6 and TRBJ1-5; no firm D call. V lost 2 bases to trimming and J lost 4 bases, with 10 bases between them. Germline CDR1 and CDR2: SGHDT and YYEEEE. CDR3 length: 14 amino acids. The CDR3 DNA follows: TGTGCCAGCAGCTTTGGGGATCGAAATCAGCCCCAGCATTTT. This encodes CASSFGDRNQPQHF.

The chain links TRBV3-1 (or the pseudogene TRBV3-2) to TRBJ2-3, with 9 nucleotides matching TRBD2. The CDR3 has 15 amino acids. In germline, CDR1 is LGHDT, CDR2 YNNKEL (reference sequence). With V trimmed by 1 base and J by 3 bases, 2 bases remained unmatched. CDR3 residues: CASSQASGETDTQYF. CDR3 nucleotide sequence: TGTGCCAGCAGCCAAGCTAGCGGGGAAACAGATACGCAGTATTTT.

The chain employs TRBV7-9 and TRBJ2-7; tentative D call: TRBD2 (6 bases). Germline V lookup: CDR1 SEHNR, CDR2 FQNEAQ (reference sequence). V was trimmed by 4 bases and J by 5 bases, leaving 15 bases between them. The CDR3 is 14 amino acids. In DNA, the CDR3 is TGTGCCAGCAGCTCCATGGGGGGAGCCGACGAGCAGTACTTC. This sequence encodes CASSSMGGADEQYF.

The chain employs TRBV11-2 and TRBJ1-3; weak D call: TRBD1 (5 bases). The CDR3 is 16 residues long. The V end was cut by 2 bases, the J end by 2 bases, with 13 bases between. Germline CDR1 reads SGHAT; CDR2 reads FQNNGV. The CDR3 is CASSLYVGGAGNTIYF. The CDR3 nucleotides are TGTGCCAGCAGCTTATACGTCGGGGGAGCTGGAAACACCATATATTTT.

This sequence joins TRBV5-1 and TRBJ1-1, with D unresolved. This CDR3 region has 13 residues. V gave up 3 bases and J gave up 1 base, with 7 bases separating them. Germline CDR1 SGHRS, CDR2 YFSETQ. The CDR3 is CASSWTTNTEAFF. The CDR3 region has the DNA TGCGCCAGCAGCTGGACCACGAACACTGAAGCTTTCTTT.

This chain connects TRBV10-2 to TRBJ1-2; D unclear. Deletions cut 10 bases from V and 3 bases from J, with 12 bases between. Germline CDR1 reads WSHSY; CDR2 reads SAAADI. The CDR3 has 12 amino acids. DNA for the CDR3: TGCGCCACCAATGCGTGGGACTATGGCTACACCTTC. Amino acids: CATNAWDYGYTF.

The genes are TRBV3-1 (or the pseudogene TRBV3-2) and TRBJ2-7; D gene uncertain. The CDR3 consists of 13 residues. CDR1 is LGHDT and CDR2 is YNNKEL in the germline V gene (reference sequence). Trimming took off 11 bases at V and 4 bases at J, with 18 bases between the two ends. CDR3 sequence: CASKGSHLYEQYF. The CDR3 DNA follows: TGTGCCTCCAAAGGAAGCCATCTTTACGAGCAGTACTTC.

A single count supports this clone. The chain is built from TRBV3-1 (or the pseudogene TRBV3-2) and TRBJ1-6; D is unclear. V lost 3 bases, J lost 4 bases, and 7 bases lay in between. Looked up from germline, CDR1 is LGHDT and CDR2 is YNNKEL (reference sequence). This CDR3 is built from 14 residues. CDR3 sequence (DNA): TGTGCCAGCAGCCAGGTTCAGTATAATTCACCCCTCCACTTT. This encodes CASSQVQYNSPLHF.

The chain carries TRBV30 and TRBJ2-1; D perhaps matches TRBD1 (5 bases). Germline lookup yields CDR1 GTSNPN and CDR2 SVGIG (reference sequence). V was trimmed by 7 bases and J by 9 bases, leaving 19 bases between them. This CDR3 has 13 amino acids. The CDR3 reads CASQGRGLGEQFF. The CDR3, as DNA: TGTGCCTCGCAGGGTAGGGGTCTGGGTGAGCAGTTCTTC.

The chain recombines TRBV27 with TRBJ2-3; a weak D match, TRBD1 (5 bases). This CDR3 is built from 14 residues. Trimming took off 1 base at V and 6 bases at J, with 11 bases between the two ends. CDR1 is MNHEY and CDR2 is SMNVEV in the germline V gene (reference sequence). CDR3 nucleotide sequence: TGTGCCAGCAGTTTATGGCAGGGATTGGATACGCAGTATTTT. Protein sequence: CASSLWQGLDTQYF.

This chain joins TRBV6-5 and TRBJ1-1; no definite D call. Between the trimmed V and J ends, which lost 7 bases and 1 base, there was a span of 10 bases. The CDR3 is 13 amino acids. The germline V gene has CDR1 MNHEY and CDR2 SVGAGI. This CDR3 reads CASKGRKNTEAFF. The DNA for the CDR3 is TGTGCCAGCAAAGGACGGAAGAACACTGAAGCTTTCTTT.

This clone showed up just once. The chain links TRBV5-5 to TRBJ1-4; D is possibly TRBD1 (5 bases). The CDR3 sequence is 14 residues long. Germline values: CDR1 SGHKS, CDR2 YYEKEE (reference sequence). V was clipped by 4 bases and J by 8 bases, with 15 bases between them. The CDR3 region is CASSLGTEIEKLFF. The CDR3 DNA is TGTGCCAGCAGCCTGGGGACCGAAATAGAAAAACTGTTTTTT.

The J gene is TRBJ2-7, the V gene TRBV30; 11 bases are shared with TRBD1. This CDR3 comprises 13 residues. The V gene end was trimmed by 5 bases and the J gene end by 2 bases; junction bases not matched to a gene: 2. Germline CDR1 GTSNPN, CDR2 SVGIG (reference sequence). CDR3 DNA: TGTGCCTGGGAGGGACAGGGGGCCTACGAGCAGTACTTC. As protein: CAWEGQGAYEQYF.

The chain couples TRBV7-9 to TRBJ1-1, with D uncertain. CDR1 SEHNR and CDR2 FQNEAQ come from the germline V gene (reference sequence). The CDR3 spans 13 residues. Trimming shortened V by 1 base and J by 7 bases, and 10 bases separated the two germline ends. CDR3: CASSLGDTLEAFF. The CDR3 coding sequence is TGTGCCAGCAGCTTAGGAGACACTCTTGAAGCTTTCTTT.

The V gene is TRBV2, the J gene TRBJ2-7; TRBD2 agrees at 8 bases. CDR3 length: 11 amino acids. CDR1 is SNHLY and CDR2 is FYNNEI in the germline V gene. CDR3 DNA sequence: TGTTCTAGCGGGCAGTCCTACGAGCAGTACTTC. It translates to CSSGQSYEQYF.

The rearrangement uses TRBV19 and TRBJ2-7, with a possible D match to TRBD2 (6 bases). Trimming left V 6 bases short and J 0 bases short, with 12 bases between. This CDR3 is 14 amino acids long. Germline V lookup: CDR1 LNHDA, CDR2 SQIVND (reference sequence). CDR3 DNA: TGTGCCAGTAGGGAAGCGGGCTCCTCCTACGAGCAGTACTTC. The encoded protein is CASREAGSSYEQYF.

J is TRBJ1-5 and V is TRBV21-1; the tabulated D call, TRBD1, remains unverified against the DNA. TRBV21-1 is given as a pseudogene. There are 18 residues in the CDR3. CDR3 sequence: CASSKGGTTGFSNQPQHF. The CDR3, as DNA: TGTGCCAGCAGCAAAGGGGGGACAACCGGTTTTAGCAATCAGCCCCAGCATTTT.